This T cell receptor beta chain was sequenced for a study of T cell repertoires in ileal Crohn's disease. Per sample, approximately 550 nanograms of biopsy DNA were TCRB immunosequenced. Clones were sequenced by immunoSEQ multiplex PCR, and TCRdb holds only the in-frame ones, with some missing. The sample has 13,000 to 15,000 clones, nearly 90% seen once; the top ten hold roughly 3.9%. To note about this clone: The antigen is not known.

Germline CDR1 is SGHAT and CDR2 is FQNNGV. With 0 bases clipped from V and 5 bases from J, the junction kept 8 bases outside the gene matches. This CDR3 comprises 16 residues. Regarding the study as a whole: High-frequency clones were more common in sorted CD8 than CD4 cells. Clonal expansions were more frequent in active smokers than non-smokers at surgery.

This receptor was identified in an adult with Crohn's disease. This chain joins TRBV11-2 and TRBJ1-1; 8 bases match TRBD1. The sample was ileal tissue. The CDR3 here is CASSLDLRGRRTEAFF. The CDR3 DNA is TGTGCCAGCAGCTTAGATCTCAGGGGGCGAAGGACTGAAGCTTTCTTT. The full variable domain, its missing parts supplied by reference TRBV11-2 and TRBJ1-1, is EAGVAQSPRYKIIEKRQSVAFWCNPISGHATLYWYQQILGQGPKLLIQFQNNGVVDDSQLPKDRFSAERLKGVDSTLKIQPAKLEDSAVYLCASSLDLRGRRTEAFFGQGTRLTVV.